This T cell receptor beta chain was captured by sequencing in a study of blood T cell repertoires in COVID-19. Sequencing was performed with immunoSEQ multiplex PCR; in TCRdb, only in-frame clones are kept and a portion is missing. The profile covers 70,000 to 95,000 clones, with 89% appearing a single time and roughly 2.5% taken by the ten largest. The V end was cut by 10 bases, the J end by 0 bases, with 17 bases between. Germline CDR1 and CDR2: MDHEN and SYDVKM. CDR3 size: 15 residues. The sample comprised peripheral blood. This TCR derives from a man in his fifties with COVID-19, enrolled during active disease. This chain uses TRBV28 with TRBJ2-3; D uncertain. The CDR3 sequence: CATELPNSSTDTQYF. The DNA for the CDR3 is TGTGCCACCGAGTTACCGAATTCTAGCACAGATACGCAGTATTTT.